The sequence of this T cell receptor beta chain was determined in a study of blood T cell repertoires in COVID-19. At the level of the study: Material from acute and convalescent COVID-19 was sourced from the United States, Italy and Spain. PBMCs, B-cell-depleted T cells, or T cells provided the cDNA or gDNA that made up the material.

In the source study's methods: Reference gene primer amplification yielded estimated nucleated cell counts. Some clones are missing from TCRdb's copy, which holds only in-frame ones; the method was immunoSEQ multiplex PCR. Clone size and the V and J calls come from that table; the DNA yielded D and trimming. The sample consists of approximately 100,000 clones, 84% of them appearing once. This clone was observed once. This sequence was found in a human donor in a cohort sampled during active COVID-19. The sample taken for sequencing was peripheral blood.

The DNA of the CDR3 is TGTGCCAGCAGCCCGAGGGGGCGAGAAACTGAAGCTTTCTTT. Residues: CASSPRGRETEAFF. The chain uses TRBV11-1 and TRBJ1-1; 7 bases line up with TRBD1. The V and J ends lost 5 bases and 5 bases, in that order; junction bases with no gene match: 8. From germline, CDR1 is SGHAT and CDR2 FQDESV (reference sequence). The CDR3 spans 14 residues.